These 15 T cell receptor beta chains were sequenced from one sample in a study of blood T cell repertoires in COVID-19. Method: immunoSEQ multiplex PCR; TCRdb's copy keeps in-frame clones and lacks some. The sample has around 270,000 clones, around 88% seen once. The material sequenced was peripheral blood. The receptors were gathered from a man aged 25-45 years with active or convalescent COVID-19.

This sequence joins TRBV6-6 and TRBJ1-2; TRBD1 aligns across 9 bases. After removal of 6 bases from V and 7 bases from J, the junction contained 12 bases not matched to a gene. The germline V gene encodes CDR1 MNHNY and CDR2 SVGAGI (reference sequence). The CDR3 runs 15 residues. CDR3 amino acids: CASSEGGTGQSGYTF. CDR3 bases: TGTGCCAGCAGCGAAGGCGGGACAGGGCAGTCTGGCTACACCTTC.

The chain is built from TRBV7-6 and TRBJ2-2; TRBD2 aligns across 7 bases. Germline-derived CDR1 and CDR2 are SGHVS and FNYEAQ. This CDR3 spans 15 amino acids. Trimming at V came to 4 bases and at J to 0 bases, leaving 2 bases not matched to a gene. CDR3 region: CASSSGLSNTGELFF. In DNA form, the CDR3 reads TGTGCCAGCAGCTCGGGACTATCGAACACCGGGGAGCTGTTTTTT. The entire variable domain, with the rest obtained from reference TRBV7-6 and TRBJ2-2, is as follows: GAGVSQSPRYKVTKRGQDVALRCDPISGHVSLYWYRQALGQGPEFLTYFNYEAQQDKSGLPNDRFSAERPEGSISTLTIQRTEQRDSAMYRCASSSGLSNTGELFFGEGSRLTVL.

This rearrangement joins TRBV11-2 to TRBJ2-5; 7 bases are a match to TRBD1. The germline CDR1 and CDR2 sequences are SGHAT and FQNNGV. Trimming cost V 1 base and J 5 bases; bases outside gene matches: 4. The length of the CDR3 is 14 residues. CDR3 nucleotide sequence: TGTGCCAGCAGCTTAGGACAGGGTCAGGAGACCCAGTACTTC. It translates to CASSLGQGQETQYF. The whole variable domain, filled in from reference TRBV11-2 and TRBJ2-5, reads EAGVAQSPRYKIIEKRQSVAFWCNPISGHATLYWYQQILGQGPKLLIQFQNNGVVDDSQLPKDRFSAERLKGVDSTLKIQPAKLEDSAVYLCASSLGQGQETQYFGPGTRLLVL.

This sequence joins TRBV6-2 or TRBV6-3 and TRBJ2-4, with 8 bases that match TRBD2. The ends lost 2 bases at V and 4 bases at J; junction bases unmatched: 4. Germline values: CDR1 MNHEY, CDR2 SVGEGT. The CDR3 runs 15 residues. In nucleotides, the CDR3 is TGTGCCAGCAGTTACGATTTAGCGGGAAAAAACATTCAGTACTTC. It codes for CASSYDLAGKNIQYF.

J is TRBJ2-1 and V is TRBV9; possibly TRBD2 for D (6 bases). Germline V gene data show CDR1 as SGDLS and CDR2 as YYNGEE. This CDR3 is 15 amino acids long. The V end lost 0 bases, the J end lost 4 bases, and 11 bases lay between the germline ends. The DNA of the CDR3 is TGTGCCAGCAGCGTAGGGTCTAGCGAGTACAATGAGCAGTTCTTC. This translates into CASSVGSSEYNEQFF.

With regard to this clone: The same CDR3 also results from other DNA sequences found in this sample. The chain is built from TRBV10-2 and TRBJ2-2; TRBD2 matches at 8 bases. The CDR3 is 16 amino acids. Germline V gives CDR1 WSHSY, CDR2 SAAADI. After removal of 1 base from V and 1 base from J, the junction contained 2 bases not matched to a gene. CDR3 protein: CASSEFLAGNTGELFF. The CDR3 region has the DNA TGCGCCAGCAGTGAGTTTCTAGCGGGGAACACCGGGGAGCTGTTTTTT.

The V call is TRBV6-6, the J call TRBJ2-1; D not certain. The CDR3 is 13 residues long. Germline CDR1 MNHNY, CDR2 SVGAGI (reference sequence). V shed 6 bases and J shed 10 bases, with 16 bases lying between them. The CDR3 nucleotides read TGTGCCAGCAGCTCCCCCCTGGCCACCGAGCAGTTCTTC. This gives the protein CASSSPLATEQFF.

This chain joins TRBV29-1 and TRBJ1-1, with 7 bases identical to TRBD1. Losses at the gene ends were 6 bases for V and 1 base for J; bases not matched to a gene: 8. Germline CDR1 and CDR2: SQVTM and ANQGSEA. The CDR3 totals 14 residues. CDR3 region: CSVRSGQANTEAFF. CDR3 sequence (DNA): TGCAGCGTGAGAAGCGGACAGGCGAACACTGAAGCTTTCTTT.

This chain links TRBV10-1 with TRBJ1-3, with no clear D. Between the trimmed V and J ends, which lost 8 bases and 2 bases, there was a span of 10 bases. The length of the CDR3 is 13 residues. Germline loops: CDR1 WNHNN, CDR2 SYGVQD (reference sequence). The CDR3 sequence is CASQRSAGNTIYF. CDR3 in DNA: TGCGCCAGCCAGCGGAGCGCTGGAAACACCATATATTTT.

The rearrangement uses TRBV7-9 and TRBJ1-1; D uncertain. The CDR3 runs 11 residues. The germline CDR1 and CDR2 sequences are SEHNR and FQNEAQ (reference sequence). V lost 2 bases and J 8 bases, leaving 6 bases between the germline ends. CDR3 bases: TGTGCCAGCAGCTTAATCAGGGAAGCTTTCTTT. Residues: CASSLIREAFF. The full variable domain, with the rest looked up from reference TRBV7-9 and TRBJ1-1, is DTGVSQNPRHKITKRGQNVTFRCDPISEHNRLYWYRQTLGQGPEFLTYFQNEAQLEKSRLLSDRFSAERPKGSFSTLEIQRTEQGDSAMYLCASSLIREAFFGQGTRLTVV.

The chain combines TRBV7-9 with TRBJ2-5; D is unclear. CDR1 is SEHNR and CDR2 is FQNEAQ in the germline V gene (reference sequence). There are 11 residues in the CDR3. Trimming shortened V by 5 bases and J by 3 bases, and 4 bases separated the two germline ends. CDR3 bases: TGTGCCAGCAGCGAGAAAGAGACCCAGTACTTC. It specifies CASSEKETQYF.

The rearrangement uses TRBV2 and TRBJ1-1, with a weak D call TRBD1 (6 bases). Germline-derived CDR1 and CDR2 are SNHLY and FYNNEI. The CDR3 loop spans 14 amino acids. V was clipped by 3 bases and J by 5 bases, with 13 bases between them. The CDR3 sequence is CASSDGGARTEAFF. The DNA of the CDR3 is TGTGCCAGCAGTGACGGGGGGGCCAGGACTGAAGCTTTCTTT.

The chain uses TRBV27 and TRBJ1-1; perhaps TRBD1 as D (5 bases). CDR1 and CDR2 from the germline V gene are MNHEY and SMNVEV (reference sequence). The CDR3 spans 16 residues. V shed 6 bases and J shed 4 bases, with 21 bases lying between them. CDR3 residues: CASRPFNEGVTTEAFF. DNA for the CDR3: TGTGCCAGCAGACCTTTTAATGAAGGGGTCACCACTGAAGCTTTCTTT.

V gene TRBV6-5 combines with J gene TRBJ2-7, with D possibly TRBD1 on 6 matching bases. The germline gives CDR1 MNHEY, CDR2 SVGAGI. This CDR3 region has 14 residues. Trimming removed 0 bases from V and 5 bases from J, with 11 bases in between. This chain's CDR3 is CASSYSTAGDEQYF. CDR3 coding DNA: TGTGCCAGCAGTTACTCGACGGCAGGGGACGAGCAGTACTTC.

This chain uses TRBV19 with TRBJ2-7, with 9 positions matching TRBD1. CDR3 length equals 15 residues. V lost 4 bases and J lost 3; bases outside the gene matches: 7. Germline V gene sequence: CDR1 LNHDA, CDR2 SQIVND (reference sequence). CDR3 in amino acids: CASSTAGTGFYEQYF. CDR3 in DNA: TGTGCCAGTAGTACCGCCGGGACAGGGTTCTACGAGCAGTACTTC.